The 5 T cell receptor beta chains given below trace back to one sample, sequenced in a study of radiation and T cells in renal cell carcinoma. Here immunoSEQ multiplex PCR was the method, and the copy in TCRdb shows in-frame clones only, minus some. The top ten hold approximately 2% of the sample, which has around 120,000 clones, 81% seen once. The time point was: blood 2 weeks post-SBRT. Stated treatment: 15 Gy SBRT to primary tumor, nephrectomy 4 weeks later. This specimen was blood, taken from a patient whose treatment included radiotherapy and nephrectomy. The origin of the receptors is a woman between 55 and 75 years old with renal cell carcinoma.

This chain joins TRBV5-4 and TRBJ1-1; tentatively, D is TRBD1 (6 bases). CDR3 length: 15 residues. The V and J ends lost 5 bases and 0 bases respectively, with 14 bases between them. The germline V gene encodes CDR1 SGHNT and CDR2 YYREEE (reference sequence). In nucleotides, the CDR3 is TGTGCCAGCAGTTGGGACACTTACCTGAACACTGAAGCTTTCTTT. Its protein is CASSWDTYLNTEAFF.

A few counts support this clone. One junction end disagrees with the germline gene, perhaps due to a read error. The chain links TRBV10-3 to TRBJ1-4; D may be TRBD1 (5 bases). Per germline, CDR1 ENHRY and CDR2 SYGVKD. The CDR3 consists of 13 residues. The CDR3 loop is CAISESGRERLFF. The CDR3 DNA is TGTGCCATCAGTGAGTCGGGCAGGGAAAGACTGTTTTTT.

This clone was detected once. The rearrangement joins TRBV5-1 to TRBJ2-1; 13 nucleotides align to TRBD2. Trimming at V came to 4 bases and at J to 8 bases, leaving 6 bases not matched to a gene. This CDR3 region has 15 residues. Germline values: CDR1 SGHRS, CDR2 YFSETQ. CDR3 bases: TGCGCCAGCAGCGACGGACTAGCGGGAGTCGATGAGCAGTTCTTC. It translates to CASSDGLAGVDEQFF.

The chain employs TRBV29-1 and TRBJ2-5; D gene uncertain. The V gene's germline CDR1 is SQVTM and CDR2 ANQGSEA. The germline V and J ends were trimmed by 3 bases and 2 bases, with 7 bases remaining between them. CDR3 length: 12 residues. DNA for the CDR3: TGCAGCGTTGATACCCGTCAAGAGACCCAGTACTTC. Protein: CSVDTRQETQYF.

The chain employs TRBV7-2 and TRBJ2-3, with D maybe TRBD2 (5 bases). In germline, CDR1 is SGHTA, CDR2 FQGNSA. V lost 5 bases to trimming and J lost 2 bases, with 14 bases between them. The CDR3 consists of 15 residues. The CDR3 bases are TGTGCCAGCAGCGCCGGGATCCCTGTCACAGATACGCAGTATTTT. Its protein is CASSAGIPVTDTQYF.